These 24 T cell receptor beta chains were all obtained from the same sample, sequenced in a study of spatial heterogeneity in lung cancer. Stated time point: blood at routine non-recurrence follow-up after resection. Frozen PBMC, nontumor lung or tumor provided whole RNA, which was sequenced unsorted. TCRdb processed the 5' RACE reads anew with MiXCR; each CDR3 protein has one entry. The sample has approximately 50,000 distinct CDR3 sequences, under 8% seen once. The sample consisted of PBMCs, taken at follow-up. Receptors originate from a female donor with early-stage non-small cell lung cancer.

This clonotype was seen at least ten times. The V and J genes are TRBV20-1 and TRBJ2-3, with 16 bases matching TRBD2. The V gene's germline CDR1 is DFQATT and CDR2 SNEGSKA (reference sequence). The CDR3 is made up of 19 amino acids. V shed 6 bases and J 4 bases; nucleotides not matched to a gene: 16. CDR3 DNA sequence: TGCAGTGCCAGGGGACTAGCGGGGGGGCCGGTAGCCAAAGCAGATACGCAGTATTTT. Translation gives CSARGLAGGPVAKADTQYF.

This clonotype has only a few counts. The chain combines TRBV5-5 with TRBJ2-3, with D maybe TRBD2 (6 bases). The CDR3 runs to 16 residues. Trimming shortened V by 4 bases and J by 1 base, and 16 bases separated the two germline ends. CDR1 is SGHKS and CDR2 is YYEKEE in the germline V gene (reference sequence). The CDR3 region is CASSMVAASGTDTQYF. CDR3 sequence (DNA): TGTGCCAGCAGCATGGTCGCGGCTAGCGGCACAGATACGCAGTATTTT.

In its sample, this clonotype was seen many times. The CDR3 DNA follows: TGCGCCAGCAGTGAAGATCAGGGATCCATATATTTT. Residues: CASSEDQGSIYF. The chain links TRBV10-2 to TRBJ1-3; D is possibly TRBD1 (5 bases). CDR1 and CDR2 (germline): WSHSY, SAAADI. Trimming shortened V by 3 bases and J by 11 bases, and 11 bases separated the two germline ends. The CDR3 loop spans 12 amino acids.

The table lists this clonotype with many counts. V is TRBV5-1 and J is TRBJ2-1; 10 bases match TRBD2. V shed 3 bases, J shed 4 bases, and the junction held 13 bases outside the gene matches. The length of the CDR3 is 18 residues. Germline values: CDR1 SGHRS, CDR2 YFSETQ. The CDR3 loop is CASSSYSHLAGGYNEQFF. The CDR3 region has the DNA TGCGCCAGCAGCTCATACTCCCACTTAGCGGGGGGTTACAATGAGCAGTTCTTC.

This clonotype was detected only a few times. This chain links TRBV3-1 with TRBJ2-6, with TRBD1 matching 7 bases. The CDR3 loop spans 15 amino acids. CDR1 and CDR2 from the germline V gene are LGHDT and YNNKEL (reference sequence). With 4 bases clipped from V and 3 bases from J, the junction kept 3 bases outside the gene matches. The CDR3 sequence: CASSPTGVGANVLTF. CDR3 nucleotide sequence: TGTGCCAGCAGCCCTACAGGGGTTGGGGCCAACGTCCTGACTTTC.

This clonotype has just a few counts. The V call is TRBV7-6, the J call TRBJ2-3; 8 nucleotides line up with TRBD1. Trimming removed 5 bases from V and 3 bases from J; junction bases left unmatched: 10. The CDR3 extends over 16 amino acids. Germline CDR1 SGHVS, CDR2 FNYEAQ. The CDR3 reads CASSLRTGSGTDTQYF. CDR3 nucleotide sequence: TGTGCCAGCAGCCTAAGGACAGGGAGTGGTACAGATACGCAGTATTTT.

The rearrangement joins TRBV20-1 to TRBJ1-1; no clear D. V dropped 3 bases and J dropped 3 bases, with 17 bases sitting between them. The CDR3 sequence is 15 residues long. CDR1 is DFQATT, CDR2 SNEGSKA, per germline (reference sequence). The CDR3 bases are TGCAGTGCTAGTCAGCCGGGTAGCGCGGACACTGAAGCTTTCTTT. This codes for CSASQPGSADTEAFF.

This clonotype has only a few counts. The chain couples TRBV7-9 to TRBJ2-7; tentatively, D is TRBD1 or TRBD2 (6 bases each). The CDR3 length is 14 residues. V was pared by 4 bases and J by 3 bases, with 13 bases between. Germline CDR1 is SEHNR and CDR2 is FQNEAQ (reference sequence). The CDR3 sequence: CASSSSGGGYEQYF. DNA for the CDR3: TGTGCCAGCAGCTCCTCCGGGGGCGGCTACGAGCAGTACTTC.

This clonotype was counted many times. This chain connects TRBV27 to TRBJ2-3; 9 positions match TRBD1. The V gene's germline CDR1 is MNHEY and CDR2 SMNVEV (reference sequence). V lost 5 bases, J lost 2 bases, and 5 bases stayed unmatched. CDR3 length equals 15 residues. CDR3 in amino acids: CASSVDRGTTDTQYF. For the CDR3, the DNA is TGTGCCAGCAGTGTAGACAGGGGGACCACAGATACGCAGTATTTT.

There are many counts of this clonotype. J is TRBJ1-1 and V is TRBV7-2; D unresolved. Per the germline V gene, CDR1 is SGHTA and CDR2 is FQGNSA. CDR3 length: 14 amino acids. V gave up 2 bases and J gave up 3 bases, with 10 bases separating them. CDR3 coding DNA: TGTGCCAGCAGCTTATTACAGAGCCACACTGAAGCTTTCTTT. This codes for CASSLLQSHTEAFF.

This clonotype was observed at least ten times. The chain combines TRBV6-2 or TRBV6-3 with TRBJ2-1, with TRBD2 as a possible D gene (7 bases). V lost 8 bases, J lost 0 bases, and 17 bases lay in between. Per the germline V gene, CDR1 is MNHEY and CDR2 is SVGEGT. This CDR3 contains 16 residues. In DNA form, the CDR3 reads TGTGCCAGCCAGTGGGGGGGGGCGAGCTCCTACAATGAGCAGTTCTTC. Amino acids: CASQWGGASSYNEQFF.

This clonotype has a handful of counts. The gene calls are TRBV7-2 and TRBJ2-3; D is unresolved. Germline assignment: CDR1 SGHTA and CDR2 FQGNSA. Trimming removed 0 bases at V and 0 bases at J, with 7 bases between. The CDR3 runs 15 residues. The CDR3 is CASSLAPPSTDTQYF. The CDR3 DNA is TGTGCCAGCAGCTTAGCGCCCCCTAGCACAGATACGCAGTATTTT.

This clonotype was seen more than once but under ten times. This chain connects TRBV5-1 to TRBJ2-7; 9 positions agree with TRBD2. J lost 2 bases, V lost 2 bases, and 2 bases had no gene match. Germline CDR1 SGHRS, CDR2 YFSETQ. The CDR3 has 14 amino acids. The CDR3 reads CASSFASGAYEQYF. Written as DNA, the CDR3 is TGCGCCAGCAGCTTCGCTAGCGGGGCCTACGAGCAGTACTTC.

This clonotype was picked up a small number of times. DNA of the CDR3: TGCAGCCGGGACTCCTCCAAGGGTAATTCACCCCTCCACTTT. Amino acids: CSRDSSKGNSPLHF. The V call is TRBV29-1, the J call TRBJ1-6; TRBD1 is a possible D gene (5 bases). V was trimmed by 8 bases and J by 6 bases, leaving 17 bases between them. Looked up from germline, CDR1 is SQVTM and CDR2 is ANQGSEA. This CDR3 has 14 amino acids.

This clonotype was seen ten or more times. The rearrangement uses TRBV6-5 and TRBJ2-7, with 12 bases that match TRBD2. This CDR3 spans 14 amino acids. The J segment lost 5 bases and the V segment lost 6 bases, leaving 5 bases of the junction unmatched. Germline CDR1 MNHEY, CDR2 SVGAGI. The CDR3 is CASRVTSGGNEQYF. The DNA for the CDR3 is TGTGCCAGCAGGGTGACTAGCGGGGGAAACGAGCAGTACTTC.

This chain joins TRBV20-1 and TRBJ2-1, with TRBD2 as a possible D gene (5 bases). The V end was cut by 0 bases, the J end by 0 bases, with 9 bases between. CDR1 is DFQATT and CDR2 is SNEGSKA in the germline V gene (reference sequence). The CDR3 contains 15 residues. CDR3 amino acids: CSARDRAGSYNEQFF. The CDR3 DNA reads as TGCAGTGCTAGAGATCGGGCGGGCTCCTACAATGAGCAGTTCTTC.

This clonotype was detected ten times or more. At one end, the junction sequence differs from germline, possibly due to a read error. The chain recombines TRBV19 with TRBJ2-6; no reliable D call. Per germline, CDR1 LNHDA and CDR2 SQIVND (reference sequence). This CDR3 is built from 11 residues. The CDR3 protein is CASSTADVLTF. The CDR3, as DNA: TGTGCCAGTTCGACGGCCGACGTCCTGACTTTC.

This clonotype has a count of ten or more. This chain connects TRBV7-2 to TRBJ1-1; maybe TRBD1 (6 bases). The CDR3 totals 14 residues. The V and J ends lost 1 base and 6 bases respectively, with 12 bases between them. The germline CDR1 and CDR2 sequences are SGHTA and FQGNSA. The CDR3 DNA sequence: TGTGCCAGCAGCTTAGGTGGGACAAGGGCTGAAGCTTTCTTT. It yields the protein CASSLGGTRAEAFF.

This clonotype turned up a few times. The rearrangement links TRBV5-1 to TRBJ1-2, with D possibly being TRBD1 (5 bases). This CDR3 has 17 amino acids. Germline CDR1 reads SGHRS; CDR2 reads YFSETQ. With 3 bases removed from V and 0 bases from J, the gap between germline ends came to 18 bases. Here the CDR3 DNA reads TGCGCCAGCAGCTCACAGACCCCGGGGGGTCCTAACTATGGCTACACCTTC. It yields the protein CASSSQTPGGPNYGYTF.

The chain carries TRBV9 and TRBJ2-3; 7 bases are a match to TRBD2. This CDR3 is 16 amino acids long. Germline values: CDR1 SGDLS, CDR2 YYNGEE. Trimming at V came to 4 bases and at J to 0 bases, leaving 8 bases not matched to a gene. CDR3 residues: CASSFRYGGSTDTQYF. DNA for the CDR3: TGTGCCAGCAGCTTTCGTTACGGGGGGAGCACAGATACGCAGTATTTT.

The J gene is TRBJ2-7, the V gene TRBV7-9; 12 bases are shared with TRBD1. The CDR3 has 16 residues. The V segment lost 1 base and the J segment 2 bases; nucleotides outside the gene matches: 3. CDR1 is SEHNR and CDR2 is FQNEAQ in the germline V gene (reference sequence). In DNA form, the CDR3 reads TGTGCCAGCAGCTTAGTGGGACAGGGGGCCGCCTACGAGCAGTACTTC. Protein sequence: CASSLVGQGAAYEQYF.

The chain has TRBV7-9 and TRBJ1-5; no clear D. Per the germline V gene, CDR1 is SEHNR and CDR2 is FQNEAQ (reference sequence). V was trimmed by 1 base and J by 6 bases, leaving 4 bases between them. The CDR3 length is 12 residues. The CDR3 DNA is TGTGCCAGCAGCTTAGGGGGTCAGCCCCAGCATTTT. Amino acid sequence: CASSLGGQPQHF. Complete variable domain (other parts from reference TRBV7-9 and TRBJ1-5): DTGVSQNPRHKITKRGQNVTFRCDPISEHNRLYWYRQTLGQGPEFLTYFQNEAQLEKSRLLSDRFSAERPKGSFSTLEIQRTEQGDSAMYLCASSLGGQPQHFGDGTRLSIL.

This clonotype has at least ten counts. The rearrangement joins TRBV3-1 to TRBJ1-4; D call uncertain. Deletions cut 0 bases from V and 9 bases from J, with 5 bases between. This CDR3 region has 12 residues. CDR1 and CDR2 (germline): LGHDT, YNNKEL (reference sequence). The chain's CDR3 is CASSQDRKKLFF. The CDR3 bases are TGTGCCAGCAGCCAAGATCGGAAAAAACTGTTTTTT.

The rearrangement links TRBV28 to TRBJ2-3, with 8 nucleotides matching TRBD2. The V segment lost 6 bases and the J segment 8 bases; nucleotides outside the gene matches: 13. Germline-derived CDR1 and CDR2 are MDHEN and SYDVKM. This CDR3 is built from 15 residues. The CDR3 reads CASRLLGGALGTQYF. CDR3 sequence (DNA): TGTGCCAGCAGATTACTCGGGGGGGCCCTTGGTACGCAGTATTTT.